The clone carrying this T cell receptor beta chain occurred a few times. The data were taken from a study of spatial heterogeneity in lung cancer. The CDR3 consists of 14 residues. Trimming took 3 bases from V and 1 from J; bases not matched to a gene: 3. Germline CDR1 is LGHDT and CDR2 is YNNKEL (reference sequence). The time point denotes: sample taken at primary tumor resection. The authors sequenced whole RNA from tumor, nontumor lung or frozen PBMC without sorting. Samples were obtained from some 72 donors, all untreated early-stage non-small cell lung cancer patients. Every cDNA TCR molecule received its own unique molecular identifier. Each CDR3 protein gets one entry after TCRdb re-called the 5' RACE reads with MiXCR. This sample yields about 5,100 distinct CDR3 sequences, of which 20% to 30% are seen a single time; around 15% belongs to the top ten.

The rearrangement joins TRBV3-1 to TRBJ2-7; 7 bases are a match to TRBD1. The sample consisted of PBMCs, taken at surgery. The receptor comes from a male donor with early-stage non-small cell lung cancer. CDR3 amino acids: CASSQGTASYEQYF. The CDR3, as DNA: TGTGCCAGCAGCCAGGGGACAGCTTCCTACGAGCAGTACTTC.